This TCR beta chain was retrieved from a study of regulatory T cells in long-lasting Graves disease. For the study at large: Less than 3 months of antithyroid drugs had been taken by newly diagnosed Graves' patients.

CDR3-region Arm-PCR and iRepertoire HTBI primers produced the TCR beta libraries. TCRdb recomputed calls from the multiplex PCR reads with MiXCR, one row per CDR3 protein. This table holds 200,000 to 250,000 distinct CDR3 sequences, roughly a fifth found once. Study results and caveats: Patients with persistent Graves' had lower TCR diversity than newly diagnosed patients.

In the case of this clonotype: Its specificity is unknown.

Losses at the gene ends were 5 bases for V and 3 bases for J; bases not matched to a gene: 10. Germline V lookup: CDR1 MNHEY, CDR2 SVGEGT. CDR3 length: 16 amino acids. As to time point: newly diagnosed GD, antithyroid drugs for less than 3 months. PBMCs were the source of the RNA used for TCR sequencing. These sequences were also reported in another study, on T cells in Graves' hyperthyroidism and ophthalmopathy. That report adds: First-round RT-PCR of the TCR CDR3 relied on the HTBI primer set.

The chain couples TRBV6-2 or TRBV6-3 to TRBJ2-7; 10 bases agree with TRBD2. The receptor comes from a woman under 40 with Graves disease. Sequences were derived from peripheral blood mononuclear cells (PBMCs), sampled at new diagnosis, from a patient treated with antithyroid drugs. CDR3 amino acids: CASSEAGGDWGYEQYF. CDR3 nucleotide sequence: TGTGCCAGCAGTGAAGCGGGAGGGGATTGGGGCTACGAGCAGTACTTC.